This passage covers 12 T cell receptor beta chains from one sample sequenced in a study of graft-versus-host responses after intestinal transplantation. No antigen is known for these receptors. Data came from immunoSEQ multiplex PCR; TCRdb stores just in-frame clones and leaves some out. Here the sample spans tens of thousands of clones, around four fifths being singletons. The material was unstimulated CD8+ T cells sorted from spleen or lymph node cells, obtained before intestinal transplant. The receptors originated from a human donor who received an intestinal transplant.

This chain uses TRBV27 with TRBJ2-3, with a possible D match to TRBD1 (6 bases). Germline CDR1 and CDR2: MNHEY and SMNVEV (reference sequence). Trimming shortened V by 7 bases and J by 2 bases, and 13 bases separated the two germline ends. The CDR3 extends over 14 amino acids. This CDR3 is CASTQDSFTDTQYF. CDR3 bases: TGTGCCAGCACTCAGGACAGCTTCACAGATACGCAGTATTTT.

This chain uses TRBV27 with TRBJ2-1, with 10 nucleotides matching TRBD1. CDR1 is MNHEY and CDR2 is SMNVEV in the germline V gene (reference sequence). The CDR3 runs 15 residues. V gave up 3 bases and J gave up 7 bases; unmatched junction bases: 6. CDR3 region: CASSLGTGVGNEQFF. In DNA, the CDR3 is TGTGCCAGCAGTTTGGGGACAGGGGTAGGGAATGAGCAGTTCTTC.

The J gene is TRBJ2-3, the V gene TRBV7-2; D is undetermined. V was clipped by 1 base and J by 2 bases, with 13 bases between them. In germline, CDR1 is SGHTA, CDR2 FQGNSA. CDR3 length: 16 residues. CDR3 sequence (DNA): TGTGCCAGCAGCTTAGGACCCGACGAGGTCACAGATACGCAGTATTTT. Translation: CASSLGPDEVTDTQYF.

In nucleotides, the CDR3 is TGCAGCGTTGAGCGGGGAAATGGGTACGAGCAGTACTTC. Translating it yields CSVERGNGYEQYF. The rearrangement links TRBV29-1 to TRBJ2-7, with TRBD2 as a possible D gene (6 bases). The CDR3 runs 13 residues. Trimming removed 3 bases at V and 4 bases at J, with 13 bases between. The germline V gene encodes CDR1 SQVTM and CDR2 ANQGSEA.

This chain connects TRBV13 to TRBJ2-7, with 7 positions matching TRBD1. The CDR3 loop spans 14 amino acids. Per the germline V gene, CDR1 is PRHDT and CDR2 is FYEKMQ (reference sequence). The junction had 7 bases not matched to a gene; V was cut back by 4 bases and J by 4 bases. The CDR3 loop is CASSSRQGLYEQYF. The CDR3 DNA reads as TGTGCCAGCAGCTCGCGACAGGGTCTGTACGAGCAGTACTTC.

This chain uses TRBV19 with TRBJ2-1; 11 bases are a match to TRBD2. The CDR3 runs 15 residues. Trimming removed 7 bases from V and 9 bases from J; junction bases left unmatched: 11. CDR1 is LNHDA and CDR2 is SQIVND in the germline V gene (reference sequence). The DNA for the CDR3 is TGTGCCAGTACCCCTTTAGCGGGGGGGACCAGTGAGCAGTTCTTC. Its translation is CASTPLAGGTSEQFF.

This rearrangement joins TRBV4-2 to TRBJ2-3, with 14 bases fitting TRBD2. Germline V lookup: CDR1 LGHNA, CDR2 YNFKEQ. J gave up 12 bases and V 4 bases, and 24 bases lay outside the gene matches. The CDR3 is 20 residues long. The CDR3 coding sequence is TGTGCCAGCAGCCCCTACCGGGACAGGGTCACTCCGGGACTAGCGGGAGTTCAGTATTTT. Translation gives CASSPYRDRVTPGLAGVQYF.

This chain joins TRBV5-1 and TRBJ2-2; maybe TRBD2 (5 bases). V lost 6 bases, J lost 1 base, and 13 bases lay in between. The CDR3 has 15 amino acids. Germline V gene sequence: CDR1 SGHRS, CDR2 YFSETQ. CDR3 in amino acids: CASTAGRGNTGELFF. DNA for the CDR3: TGCGCCAGCACCGCAGGTCGGGGGAACACCGGGGAGCTGTTTTTT.

The chain combines TRBV6-5 with TRBJ2-2; D possibly corresponds to TRBD1 (6 bases). This CDR3 is 14 amino acids long. V lost 2 bases to trimming and J lost 4 bases, with 8 bases between them. Germline V gene sequence: CDR1 MNHEY, CDR2 SVGAGI. The CDR3 coding sequence is TGTGCCAGCAGTTACGCAGGGGTCACCGGGGAGCTGTTTTTT. It yields the protein CASSYAGVTGELFF.

CDR3 in DNA: TGTGCCTGGACGGTTGATAGCTCCTACGAGCAGTACTTC. Translating gives CAWTVDSSYEQYF. V gene TRBV30 combines with J gene TRBJ2-7; D ambiguous. In germline, CDR1 is GTSNPN, CDR2 SVGIG (reference sequence). V was clipped by 4 bases and J by 0 bases, with 10 bases between them. The CDR3 sequence is 13 residues long.

The chain recombines TRBV28 with TRBJ1-5; D not resolved. This CDR3 has 9 residues. Germline V gene data show CDR1 as MDHEN and CDR2 as SYDVKM. The ends were cut back, 10 bases at V and 6 bases at J, with 4 bases in the middle. CDR3 DNA sequence: TGTGCCATAGGTCAGCCCCAGCATTTT. Amino acid sequence: CAIGQPQHF. The variable domain in full, completed from reference TRBV28 and TRBJ1-5, reads DVKVTQSSRYLVKRTGEKVFLECVQDMDHENMFWYRQDPGLGLRLIYFSYDVKMKEKGDIPEGYSVSREKKERFSLILESASTNQTSMYLCAIGQPQHFGDGTRLSIL.

This clone was counted only a few times. The chain couples TRBV4-1 to TRBJ2-2; D might be TRBD2 (6 bases). The germline gives CDR1 MGHRA, CDR2 YSYEKL. This CDR3 contains 15 residues. V lost 0 bases and J 6 bases, leaving 11 bases between the germline ends. CDR3 protein: CASSQEGRGAGELFF. CDR3 coding DNA: TGCGCCAGCAGCCAAGAGGGCCGCGGGGCCGGGGAGCTGTTTTTT.